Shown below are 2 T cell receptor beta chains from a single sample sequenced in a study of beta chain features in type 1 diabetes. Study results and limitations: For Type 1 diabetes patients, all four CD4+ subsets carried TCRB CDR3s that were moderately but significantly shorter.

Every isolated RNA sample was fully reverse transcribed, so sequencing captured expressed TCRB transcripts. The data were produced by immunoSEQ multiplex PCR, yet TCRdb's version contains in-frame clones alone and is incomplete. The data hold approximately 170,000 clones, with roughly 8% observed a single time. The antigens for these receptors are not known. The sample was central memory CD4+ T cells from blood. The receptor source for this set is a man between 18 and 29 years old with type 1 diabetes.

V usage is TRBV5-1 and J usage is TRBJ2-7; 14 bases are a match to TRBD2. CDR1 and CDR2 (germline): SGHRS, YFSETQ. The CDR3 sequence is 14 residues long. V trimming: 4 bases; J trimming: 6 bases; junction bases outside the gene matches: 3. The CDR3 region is CASSTGLAGGEQYF. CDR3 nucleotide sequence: TGCGCCAGCAGCACCGGACTAGCGGGAGGCGAGCAGTACTTC.

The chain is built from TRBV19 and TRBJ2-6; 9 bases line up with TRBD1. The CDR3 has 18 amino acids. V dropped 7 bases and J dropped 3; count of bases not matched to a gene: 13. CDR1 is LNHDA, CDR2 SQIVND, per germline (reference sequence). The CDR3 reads CASTATTGGLGGANVLTF. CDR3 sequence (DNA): TGTGCCAGTACCGCCACCACAGGGGGCTTGGGTGGGGCCAACGTCCTGACTTTC. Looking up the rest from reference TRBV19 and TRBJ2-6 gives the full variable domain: DGGITQSPKYLFRKEGQNVTLSCEQNLNHDAMYWYRQDPGQGLRLIYYSQIVNDFQKGDIAEGYSVSREKKESFPLTVTSAQKNPTAFYLCASTATTGGLGGANVLTFGAGSRLTVL.